This T cell receptor beta chain was documented in a study of response to subunit inactivated influenza vaccine. In its sample, this clonotype was seen a few times. Its specificity is unknown. Points from the study as a whole: The authors proposed limited new T cell recruitment per seasonal influenza vaccination.

TCRdb called the RT-PCR reads again in MiXCR, with one record for every CDR3 protein. In the table there are about 610,000 distinct CDR3 sequences, 12% to 15% of which are singletons. Germline CDR1 reads LNHDA; CDR2 reads SQIVND (reference sequence). The CDR3 runs to 14 residues. Trimming took off 1 base at V and 0 bases at J, with 4 bases between the two ends. The sample here was PBMCs from blood, taken roughly 13 days after vaccination. The TCR originated in a man aged 50 or older who received an inactivated influenza vaccine. V and J are TRBV19 and TRBJ2-1; no clear D gene. CDR3 sequence: CASSIASSYNEQFF. CDR3 sequence (DNA): TGTGCCAGTAGTATAGCTAGCTCCTACAATGAGCAGTTCTTC.